Presented here are 10 T cell receptor beta chains from one specimen sequenced in a study of cytomegalovirus exposure and HLA in healthy donors. Primers included in the PCR were 60 Vbeta and 13 Jbeta primers. Libraries were prepared by immunoSEQ multiplex PCR; TCRdb keeps only in-frame clonotypes and omits some of them. The sample holds about 300,000 clones, 86% seen once. The specimen was PBMCs. All receptors derive from a man aged 35-49 years in good health and CMV-seropositive.

The chain couples TRBV19 to TRBJ1-1; 7 nucleotides match TRBD1. The CDR3 is 15 amino acids. V was clipped by 5 bases and J by 4 bases; unmatched bases: 10. Per the germline V gene, CDR1 is LNHDA and CDR2 is SQIVND (reference sequence). In nucleotides, the CDR3 is TGTGCCAGTAGTCCCTCGGGACAGTGGGTCACTGAAGCTTTCTTT. This encodes CASSPSGQWVTEAFF.

This chain links TRBV19 with TRBJ1-1; TRBD1 might be the D (5 bases). Deletions cut 1 base from V and 4 bases from J, with 10 bases between. CDR1 and CDR2 (germline): LNHDA, SQIVND (reference sequence). This CDR3 is 14 amino acids long. CDR3 loop: CASSIGGLTTEAFF. CDR3 in DNA: TGTGCCAGTAGTATAGGGGGCTTGACCACTGAAGCTTTCTTT.

This chain uses TRBV5-6 with TRBJ2-1, with D unclear. Germline V CDR1 and CDR2: SGHDT, YYEEEE. Trimming removed 0 bases at V and 1 base at J, with 5 bases between. The CDR3 is 14 amino acids. The CDR3: CASSLGQSYNEQFF. In DNA, the CDR3 is TGTGCCAGCAGCTTGGGTCAGTCCTACAATGAGCAGTTCTTC.

The rearrangement links TRBV27 to TRBJ2-7, with 8 bases lining up with TRBD2. This CDR3 contains 15 residues. J gave up 0 bases and V 4 bases, and 5 bases lay outside the gene matches. Germline assignment: CDR1 MNHEY and CDR2 SMNVEV (reference sequence). CDR3 residues: CASSWAREVSYEQYF. CDR3 nucleotide sequence: TGTGCCAGCAGTTGGGCGCGGGAGGTCTCCTACGAGCAGTACTTC.

The rearrangement links TRBV2 to TRBJ2-1, with D possibly being TRBD1 (8 bases). The CDR3 sequence is 14 residues long. Per germline, CDR1 SNHLY and CDR2 FYNNEI. V lost 4 bases, J lost 9 bases, and 16 bases lay in between. CDR3 DNA sequence: TGTGCCAGCAGTGGCGGACAGGGAGGGGGTGAGCAGTTCTTC. Translation: CASSGGQGGGEQFF.

A single count supports this clone. The V and J genes are TRBV4-1 and TRBJ2-7; maybe TRBD2 (6 bases). The CDR3 has 15 residues. V lost 1 base and J lost 4, with 14 bases in between. Germline V gene sequence: CDR1 MGHRA, CDR2 YSYEKL. The CDR3 sequence: CASSQGGGELYEQYF. DNA for the CDR3: TGCGCCAGCAGCCAAGGCGGAGGGGAATTGTACGAGCAGTACTTC.

The chain uses TRBV11-3 and TRBJ2-3; 9 nucleotides align to TRBD2. Germline V CDR1 and CDR2: SGHNT, YENEEA. This CDR3 has 15 amino acids. Trimming at V came to 5 bases and at J to 2 bases, leaving 5 bases not matched to a gene. The CDR3 DNA is TGTGCCAGCAGCCGACGACTAGCGGACACAGATACGCAGTATTTT. It yields the protein CASSRRLADTDTQYF.

In regard to this clone: At one of its ends the junction is not consistent with the germline gene, which may arise from a read error. The chain employs TRBV10-3 and TRBJ2-7; 11 bases fit TRBD1. Germline CDR1 and CDR2: ENHRY and SYGVKD. This CDR3 comprises 15 residues. CDR3 sequence reads: CATKNGQGAVYGQYF. Here the CDR3 DNA reads TGTGCCACCAAGAATGGACAGGGGGCGGTGTACGGGCAGTACTTC.

This sequence joins TRBV7-2 and TRBJ2-3; tentatively, D is TRBD2 (5 bases). Looked up from germline, CDR1 is SGHTA and CDR2 is FQGNSA. CDR3 length: 15 amino acids. Trimming removed 5 bases from V and 2 bases from J, with 14 bases in between. CDR3 DNA: TGTGCCAGCAGCCCCCTGGCGGGCATCACAGATACGCAGTATTTT. It encodes CASSPLAGITDTQYF.

V gene TRBV6-5 combines with J gene TRBJ2-3; weak D call: TRBD2 (5 bases). The CDR3 runs to 15 residues. Trimming cost V 2 bases and J 3 bases, with 12 bases left between them. Germline CDR1 and CDR2: MNHEY and SVGAGI. DNA for the CDR3: TGTGCCAGCAGTTACGGCCTAGCAGGAACAGATACGCAGTATTTT. This encodes CASSYGLAGTDTQYF.